This T cell receptor beta chain was captured by sequencing in a study of blood T cell repertoires in COVID-19. Across the study: Italy, Spain and the United States were the sources of the convalescent and acute COVID-19 samples.

The germline V gene encodes CDR1 SGHTA and CDR2 FQGNSA. The CDR3 extends over 17 amino acids. Trimming took 1 base from V and 2 from J, leaving 18 bases between them. Here immunoSEQ multiplex PCR was the method, and the copy in TCRdb shows in-frame clones only, minus some. The sample contains 320,000 or so clones, roughly 90% of which appear only once. The V call is TRBV7-2, the J call TRBJ2-7; possible D gene TRBD2, 6 bases. The material sequenced was PBMCs or T cells enriched from blood (not recorded which). The TCR sequence derives from a man in his sixties who had recovered from COVID-19. The CDR3 nucleotides are TGTGCCAGCAGCTTAGGGGGAGGTTTCGGGATCACCTACGAGCAGTACTTC. Translating gives CASSLGGGFGITYEQYF.